This passage covers 3 T cell receptor beta chains from one sample sequenced in a study of PD-1 blockade in classical Hodgkin lymphoma. TCRdb's copy holds only in-frame clones and misses some; the assay was immunoSEQ multiplex PCR. The sample contains some 15,000 clones, over 80% of which appear only once. Stated time point: newly diagnosed, previously untreated cHL patient sample. Applied to thawed PBMCs, magnetic negative selection was the method used to isolate CD8+ T cells. The sequenced sample was CD8+ T cells from blood. The receptor source for this set is a human donor with classical Hodgkin lymphoma.

V gene TRBV27 combines with J gene TRBJ2-7; 9 bases agree with TRBD2. CDR1 and CDR2 from the germline V gene are MNHEY and SMNVEV (reference sequence). The CDR3 totals 15 residues. V shed 6 bases, J shed 2 bases, and the junction held 8 bases outside the gene matches. CDR3 coding DNA: TGTGCCAGCAGCCCCCATAGCGGGAGAGCCTACGAGCAGTACTTC. Translated, it gives CASSPHSGRAYEQYF.

The chain joins TRBV27 to TRBJ2-2; D is uncertain. V lost 5 bases and J 0 bases, leaving 1 base between the germline ends. The CDR3 spans 12 residues. Per the germline V gene, CDR1 is MNHEY and CDR2 is SMNVEV (reference sequence). The CDR3 DNA is TGTGCCAGCAGTCCGAACACCGGGGAGCTGTTTTTT. Protein sequence: CASSPNTGELFF.

The chain joins TRBV7-9 to TRBJ2-3; 7 nucleotides align to TRBD2. The germline gives CDR1 SEHNR, CDR2 FQNEAQ (reference sequence). V dropped 2 bases and J dropped 1; count of bases not matched to a gene: 12. The CDR3 loop spans 18 amino acids. The CDR3 region has the DNA TGTGCCAGCAGCTTAACTTTAGCGGCGGGAGCAGGCACAGATACGCAGTATTTT. Translation gives CASSLTLAAGAGTDTQYF.